The next 9 T cell receptor beta chains were all read from a single sample in a study of T cell responses to AZD1222 COVID-19 vaccine. The data were produced by immunoSEQ multiplex PCR, yet TCRdb's version contains in-frame clones alone and is incomplete. Here the sample spans 150,000 or so clones, 85% to 95% being singletons. The source material was peripheral blood, sampled 28 days after the second AZD1222 dose. The receptors come from an adult who received the AZD1222 COVID-19 vaccine.

The chain carries TRBV28 and TRBJ2-7; 9 bases align to TRBD1. The length of the CDR3 is 15 residues. CDR1 is MDHEN, CDR2 SYDVKM, per germline. V was clipped by 6 bases and J by 3 bases; unmatched bases: 9. This CDR3 reads CASSRTGELGYEQYF. CDR3 DNA: TGTGCCAGCAGCCGGACAGGGGAGTTGGGCTACGAGCAGTACTTC.

This clone occurred once. V gene TRBV27 combines with J gene TRBJ1-2; a weak D match, TRBD1 (6 bases). CDR3 length: 12 amino acids. The V and J ends lost 7 bases and 6 bases respectively, with 12 bases between them. Germline CDR1 reads MNHEY; CDR2 reads SMNVEV (reference sequence). CDR3 bases: TGTGCCAGCACCAGAAACAGGGATGGCTACACCTTC. Translating it yields CASTRNRDGYTF.

This chain connects TRBV6-6 to TRBJ2-7, with 8 bases that match TRBD2. CDR3 length: 16 amino acids. The germline V gene has CDR1 MNHNY and CDR2 SVGAGI (reference sequence). J gave up 1 base and V 6 bases, and 11 bases lay outside the gene matches. The CDR3 spells CASSPLGAGGSYEQYF. The CDR3 nucleotides are TGTGCCAGCAGCCCCCTTGGCGCGGGAGGTTCCTACGAGCAGTACTTC.

The chain links TRBV27 to TRBJ2-5; maybe TRBD1 (5 bases). Germline lookup yields CDR1 MNHEY and CDR2 SMNVEV (reference sequence). The CDR3 consists of 13 residues. Trimming left V 5 bases short and J 7 bases short, with 14 bases between. The DNA of the CDR3 is TGTGCCAGCAGTGGGGCCCTATGGGGGACCCAGTACTTC. Translating gives CASSGALWGTQYF.

This clone was detected once. The chain is built from TRBV14 and TRBJ2-7, with TRBD1 identical over 10 bases. The length of the CDR3 is 17 residues. Germline loops: CDR1 SGHDN, CDR2 FVKESK. V was clipped by 1 base and J by 4 bases; unmatched bases: 10. The CDR3 region is CASSQAPGQGNGYEQYF. The CDR3 nucleotides are TGTGCCAGCAGCCAAGCTCCGGGACAGGGGAATGGGTACGAGCAGTACTTC. Together with reference TRBV14 and TRBJ2-7, the CDR3 gives the full variable domain: EAGVTQFPSHSVIEKGQTVTLRCDPISGHDNLYWYRRVMGKEIKFLLHFVKESKQDESGMPNNRFLAERTGGTYSTLKVQPAELEDSGVYFCASSQAPGQGNGYEQYFGPGTRLTVT.

The chain employs TRBV10-3 and TRBJ1-6, with D possibly matching TRBD1 (5 bases). The CDR3 extends over 14 amino acids. V lost 4 bases, J lost 3 bases, and 7 bases lay in between. Germline V gene sequence: CDR1 ENHRY, CDR2 SYGVKD. CDR3 sequence reads: CAISGTHYNSPLHF. Written as DNA, the CDR3 is TGTGCCATCAGTGGGACACACTATAATTCACCCCTCCACTTT.

This clone has only one observation. The gene calls are TRBV19 and TRBJ1-1; 11 nucleotides match TRBD1. CDR3 size: 15 residues. Germline V gene sequence: CDR1 LNHDA, CDR2 SQIVND (reference sequence). V was clipped by 6 bases and J by 6 bases; unmatched bases: 9. The CDR3 DNA is TGTGCCAGTAGAGGGGACAGGGGGGATAGGCCTGAAGCTTTCTTT. Protein product: CASRGDRGDRPEAFF.

The chain uses TRBV7-9 and TRBJ2-7, with a tentative D call TRBD2 (5 bases). Germline-derived CDR1 and CDR2 are SEHNR and FQNEAQ (reference sequence). Trimming shortened V by 5 bases and J by 5 bases, and 16 bases separated the two germline ends. The CDR3 is 14 amino acids. The CDR3 DNA reads as TGTGCCAGCAGCCCCGGGATGAACCTCAACGAGCAGTACTTC. Its translation: CASSPGMNLNEQYF.

The J gene is TRBJ1-2, the V gene TRBV18; a weak D match, TRBD1 (5 bases). Germline V gives CDR1 KGHSH, CDR2 LQKENI. V lost 3 bases and J lost 8, with 16 bases in between. The CDR3 spans 14 residues. CDR3 protein: CASSPGRTLMGYTF. In nucleotides, the CDR3 is TGTGCCAGCTCACCGGGGCGGACACTAATGGGCTACACCTTC.